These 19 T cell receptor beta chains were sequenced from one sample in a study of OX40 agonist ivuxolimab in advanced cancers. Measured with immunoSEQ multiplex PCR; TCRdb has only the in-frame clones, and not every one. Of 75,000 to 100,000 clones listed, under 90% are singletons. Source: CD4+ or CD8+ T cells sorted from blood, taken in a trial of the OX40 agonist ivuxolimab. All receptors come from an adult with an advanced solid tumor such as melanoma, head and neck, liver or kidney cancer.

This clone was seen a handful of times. Here the CDR3 DNA reads TGTGCCAGCAGCTTACGAAAGGGGGCGAACACTGAAGCTTTCTTT. Translating gives CASSLRKGANTEAFF. J is TRBJ1-1 and V is TRBV7-2; 7 bases fit TRBD1. The CDR3 is 15 residues long. The junction had 4 bases not matched to a gene; V was cut back by 2 bases and J by 1 base. From germline, CDR1 is SGHTA and CDR2 FQGNSA. The full variable domain, its missing parts supplied by reference TRBV7-2 and TRBJ1-1, is GAGVSQSPSNKVTEKGKDVELRCDPISGHTALYWYRQSLGQGLEFLIYFQGNSAPDKSGLPSDRFSAERTGGSVSTLTIQRTQQEDSAVYLCASSLRKGANTEAFFGQGTRLTVV.

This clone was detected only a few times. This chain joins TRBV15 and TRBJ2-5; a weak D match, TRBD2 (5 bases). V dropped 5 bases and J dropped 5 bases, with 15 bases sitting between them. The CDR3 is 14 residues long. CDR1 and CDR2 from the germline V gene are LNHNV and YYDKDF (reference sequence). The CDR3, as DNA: TGTGCCACCAGCGCCCGGGAACCAGAGGAGACCCAGTACTTC. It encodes CATSAREPEETQYF.

The CDR3 loop is CASSSPGQGTETQYF. For the CDR3, the DNA is TGTGCCAGCAGCTCACCGGGACAGGGGACAGAGACCCAGTACTTC. The V call is TRBV9, the J call TRBJ2-5, with 10 bases aligning to TRBD1. Per germline, CDR1 SGDLS and CDR2 YYNGEE. The V segment lost 4 bases and the J segment 4 bases; nucleotides outside the gene matches: 7. CDR3 length: 15 amino acids.

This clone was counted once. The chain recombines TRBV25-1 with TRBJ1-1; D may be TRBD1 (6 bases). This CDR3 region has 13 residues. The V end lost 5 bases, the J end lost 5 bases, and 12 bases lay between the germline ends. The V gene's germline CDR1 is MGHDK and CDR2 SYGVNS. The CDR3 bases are TGTGCCAGCAGTACACCAGGGGATACTGAAGCTTTCTTT. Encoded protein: CASSTPGDTEAFF.

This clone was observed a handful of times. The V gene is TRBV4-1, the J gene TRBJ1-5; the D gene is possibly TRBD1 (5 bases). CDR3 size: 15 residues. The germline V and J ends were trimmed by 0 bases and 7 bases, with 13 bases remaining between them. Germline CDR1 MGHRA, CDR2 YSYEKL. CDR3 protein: CASSQEMGDAQPQHF. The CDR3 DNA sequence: TGCGCCAGCAGCCAAGAGATGGGGGATGCCCAGCCCCAGCATTTT.

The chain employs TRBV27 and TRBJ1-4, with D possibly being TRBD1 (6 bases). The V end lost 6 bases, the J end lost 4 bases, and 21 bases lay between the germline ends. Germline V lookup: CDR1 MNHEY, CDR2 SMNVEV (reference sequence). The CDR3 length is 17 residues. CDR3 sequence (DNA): TGTGCCAGCAGCCCTACCACCTCGACAGGCGTTAATGAAAAACTGTTTTTT. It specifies CASSPTTSTGVNEKLFF.

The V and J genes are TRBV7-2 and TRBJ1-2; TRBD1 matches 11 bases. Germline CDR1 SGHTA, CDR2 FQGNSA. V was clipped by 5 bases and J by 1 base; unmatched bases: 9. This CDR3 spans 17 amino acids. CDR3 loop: CASSRTGGASRNYGYTF. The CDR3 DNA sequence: TGTGCCAGCAGCCGGACAGGGGGCGCCAGTCGTAACTATGGCTACACCTTC.

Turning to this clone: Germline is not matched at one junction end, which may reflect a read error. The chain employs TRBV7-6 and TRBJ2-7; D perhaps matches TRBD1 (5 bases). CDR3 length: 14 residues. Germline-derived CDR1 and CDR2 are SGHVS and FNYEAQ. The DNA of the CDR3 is TGTGCCAGCGGCTTAGTAGGGGCAAGCCACGAGCAGTACTTC. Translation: CASGLVGASHEQYF.

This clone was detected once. Written as DNA, the CDR3 is TGCGCCAGCAGCTTGGGTGGGAACATAGCGGGGGGGCTTCAAGATACGCAGTATTTT. Amino acids: CASSLGGNIAGGLQDTQYF. The rearrangement joins TRBV5-1 to TRBJ2-3, with 11 bases matching TRBD2. CDR1 is SGHRS and CDR2 is YFSETQ in the germline V gene. There are 19 residues in the CDR3. V was pared by 0 bases and J by 5 bases, with 14 bases of the junction left unmatched.

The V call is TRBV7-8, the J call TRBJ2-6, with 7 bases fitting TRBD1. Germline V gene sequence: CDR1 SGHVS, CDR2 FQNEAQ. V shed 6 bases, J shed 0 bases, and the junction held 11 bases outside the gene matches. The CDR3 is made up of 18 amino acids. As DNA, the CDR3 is TGTGCCAGCAGATCCAGATACGACAGGGTCTCTGGGGCCAACGTCCTGACTTTC. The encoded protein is CASRSRYDRVSGANVLTF.

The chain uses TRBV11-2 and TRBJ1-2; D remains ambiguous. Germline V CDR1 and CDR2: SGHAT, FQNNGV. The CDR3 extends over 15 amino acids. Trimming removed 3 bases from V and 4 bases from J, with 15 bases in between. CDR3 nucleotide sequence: TGTGCCAGCAGCTTGAGGCAGCGGACCGGCTATGGCTACACCTTC. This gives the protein CASSLRQRTGYGYTF.

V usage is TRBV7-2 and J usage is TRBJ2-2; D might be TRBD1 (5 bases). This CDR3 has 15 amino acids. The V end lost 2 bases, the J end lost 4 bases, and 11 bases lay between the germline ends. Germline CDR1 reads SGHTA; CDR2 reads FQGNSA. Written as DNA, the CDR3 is TGTGCCAGCAGCTTAAAAGGGGCCGGCACCGGGGAGCTGTTTTTT. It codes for CASSLKGAGTGELFF.

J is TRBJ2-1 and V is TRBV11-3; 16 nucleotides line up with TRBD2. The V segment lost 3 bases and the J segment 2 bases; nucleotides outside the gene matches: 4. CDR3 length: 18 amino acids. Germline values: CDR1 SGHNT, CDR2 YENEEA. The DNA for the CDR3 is TGTGCCAGCAGCTTGACGGGACTAGCGGGGGGGCCCTACAATGAGCAGTTCTTC. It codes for CASSLTGLAGGPYNEQFF.

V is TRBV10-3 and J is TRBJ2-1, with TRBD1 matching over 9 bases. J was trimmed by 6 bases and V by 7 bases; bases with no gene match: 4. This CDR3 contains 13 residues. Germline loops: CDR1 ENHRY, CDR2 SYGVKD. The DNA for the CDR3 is TGTGCCATCATGGGACAGGGAATCAATGAGCAGTTCTTC. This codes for CAIMGQGINEQFF.

CDR3 in DNA: TGTGCCACCAGCAGGGGGATAGAGAAACTGTTTTTT. Protein product: CATSRGIEKLFF. This chain uses TRBV15 with TRBJ1-4; D remains ambiguous. The CDR3 is made up of 12 amino acids. The germline CDR1 and CDR2 sequences are LNHNV and YYDKDF (reference sequence). V was cut by 3 bases and J by 11 bases, with 10 bases left in between.

This chain's CDR3 is CASSSGGGTDTQYF. CDR3 coding DNA: TGTGCCAGCAGTAGTGGGGGCGGGACAGATACGCAGTATTTT. The V and J genes are TRBV27 and TRBJ2-3; perhaps TRBD1 as D (6 bases). Germline V gene lookup returns CDR1 MNHEY and CDR2 SMNVEV (reference sequence). V shed 5 bases and J shed 3 bases, with 12 bases lying between them. The CDR3 sequence is 14 residues long.

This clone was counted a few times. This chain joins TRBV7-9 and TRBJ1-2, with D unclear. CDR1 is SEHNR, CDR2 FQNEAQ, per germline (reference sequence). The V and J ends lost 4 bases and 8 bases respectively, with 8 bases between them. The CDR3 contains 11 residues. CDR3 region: CASSSRVGYTF. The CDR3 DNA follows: TGTGCCAGCAGCTCAAGGGTAGGCTACACCTTC. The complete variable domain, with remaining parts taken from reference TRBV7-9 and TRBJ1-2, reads DTGVSQNPRHKITKRGQNVTFRCDPISEHNRLYWYRQTLGQGPEFLTYFQNEAQLEKSRLLSDRFSAERPKGSFSTLEIQRTEQGDSAMYLCASSSRVGYTFGSGTRLTVV.

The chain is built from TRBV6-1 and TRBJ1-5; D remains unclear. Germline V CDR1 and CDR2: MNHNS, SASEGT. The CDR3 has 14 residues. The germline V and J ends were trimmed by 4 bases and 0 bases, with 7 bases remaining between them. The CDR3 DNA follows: TGTGCCAGCAGTGCCGGGATTAGCAATCAGCCCCAGCATTTT. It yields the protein CASSAGISNQPQHF.

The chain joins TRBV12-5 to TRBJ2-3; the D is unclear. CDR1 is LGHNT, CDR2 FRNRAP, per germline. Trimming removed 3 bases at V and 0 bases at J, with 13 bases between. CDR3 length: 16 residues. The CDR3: CASGLPPGLSTDTQYF. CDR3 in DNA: TGTGCTAGTGGTTTACCTCCGGGCCTTAGCACAGATACGCAGTATTTT.